The rows below give T cell receptor beta chains drawn from one sample of a study of beta chain features in type 1 diabetes. The repertoire was sequenced with immunoSEQ multiplex PCR; TCRdb's copy has only in-frame clones and lacks some. The sample lists about 250,000 clones; around an eighth were seen once. Sequencing was done on a sample of naive CD4+ T cells from blood. These TCRs come from a woman aged 40 to 55 in good health. Both conserved end residues are part of each CDR3. Each record gives: V gene, D gene, J gene, clone size, CDR3 DNA, CDR3 protein. A D gene is named only where the DNA matches it firmly. Expanded clones are given a class, and other clones once, few, many or no size at all.

TRBV7-6	-	TRBJ2-3	-	TGTGCCAGCAGCTTAAGTTCGGGGGCAGATACGCAGTATTTT	CASSLSSGADTQYF
TRBV2	-	TRBJ2-7	-	TGTGCCAGCAGTGAAATGACAGGCTCCTACGAGCAGTACTTC	CASSEMTGSYEQYF
TRBV7-2	-	TRBJ1-3	-	TGTGCCAGCAGCTTGGCAGGGGTGTCTGGAAACACCATATATTTT	CASSLAGVSGNTIYF
TRBV6-6	-	TRBJ2-1	few	TGTGCCAGCACCAGCCTCGAAACGATCCTACGAGGGCAGTTCTTC	CASTSLETILRGQFF
TRBV6-5	-	TRBJ1-2	-	TGTGCCAGCAGTTACTCGACAAGAGAAAGTGGCTACACCTTC	CASSYSTRESGYTF
TRBV6-6	TRBD2	TRBJ2-7	few	TGTGCCAGCAGCCCTCCTAGCGGGGGGCGGTACGAGCAGTACTTC	CASSPPSGGRYEQYF
TRBV28	-	TRBJ2-1	many	TGTGCCAGCAGTAGGCTTCGCCAGGCGCTGTTCTTC	CASSRLRQALFF
TRBV23-1	-	TRBJ2-1	few	TGCGCCAGCAGCCGAGGTATCGTACGAAGAGGCGATGAGCAGTTCTTC	CASSRGIVRRGDEQFF
TRBV10-2	TRBD2	TRBJ2-3	-	TGCGCCAGCAACTTAGCGGGGGGGCGTCAAGATACGCAGTATTTT	CASNLAGGRQDTQYF
TRBV2	TRBD1	TRBJ2-4	-	TGTGCCACCGACAGGGGAGACATTCAGTACTTC	CATDRGDIQYF
TRBV12-5	-	TRBJ2-3	-	TGTGCTAGTGGTTTGGCAAACACAGATACGCAGTATTTT	CASGLANTDTQYF
TRBV7-2	TRBD1	TRBJ2-5	few	TGTGCCAGCAGCTTAGACAGGGGAGAGACCCAGTACTTC	CASSLDRGETQYF
TRBV5-4	TRBD2	TRBJ2-5	few	TGTGCCAGCAGCACGGGACTAGCAGTCGGTGAGACCCAGTACTTC	CASSTGLAVGETQYF
TRBV19	TRBD1	TRBJ1-2	-	TGTGCCAGTAGTATCGGACAGGGGCGGTATGGCTACACCTTC	CASSIGQGRYGYTF
TRBV18	TRBD1	TRBJ1-2	few	TGTGCCAGCTCAGACAGGGTTCGATGGGGCTACACCTTC	CASSDRVRWGYTF
TRBV27	-	TRBJ2-7	few	TGTGCCAGCAGTCCCCGGGACTCCGTTGAGGAGCAGTACTTC	CASSPRDSVEEQYF
TRBV18	TRBD1	TRBJ1-2	-	TGTGCCAGCTCACGAGGAAGGACAGGGGATAACTATGGCTACACCTTC	CASSRGRTGDNYGYTF
TRBV6-5	-	TRBJ1-2	-	TGTGCCAGCAGTTACTCGACGCAGGGATCCGCCTATGGCTACACCTTC	CASSYSTQGSAYGYTF
TRBV6-4	-	TRBJ2-7	-	TGTGCCAGCAGTGACAGGGGGGGACCTCGGGGCGAGCAGTACTTC	CASSDRGGPRGEQYF
TRBV29-1	TRBD1	TRBJ1-1	once	TGCAGCGTTGAACGGGGACAGGGGGCGGGAAGCACTGAAGCTTTCTTT	CSVERGQGAGSTEAFF
TRBV7-9	-	TRBJ2-5	-	TGTGCCAGCAGCTTAGCGTTAGCAGAGAATCCGACCCAGTACTTC	CASSLALAENPTQYF
TRBV7-9	-	TRBJ2-3	few	TGTGCCAGCACCCCGATTGGCGGGGGCAGCACAGATACGCAGTATTTT	CASTPIGGGSTDTQYF
TRBV11-2	TRBD1	TRBJ1-4	once	TGTGCCAGCAGCCCAGGACAGGGGGATGAAAAACTGTTTTTT	CASSPGQGDEKLFF
TRBV29-1	TRBD1	TRBJ1-1	few	TGCAGCGTTGACCCTAGACAGGGTTACACTGAAGCTTTCTTT	CSVDPRQGYTEAFF
TRBV7-9	TRBD2	TRBJ2-1	few	TGTGCCAGCAGCTTAAGCGGGGGTCGCCTCAATGAGCAGTTCTTC	CASSLSGGRLNEQFF
TRBV5-1	-	TRBJ1-5	few	TGCGCCAGCAGCCCGACGGGGGTCAATCAGCCCCAGCATTTT	CASSPTGVNQPQHF
TRBV2	TRBD2	TRBJ2-1	-	TGTGCCAGCACTGGTGGGGGGGGTTACAATGAGCAGTTCTTC	CASTGGGGYNEQFF
TRBV7-2	-	TRBJ2-7	many	TGTGCCAGCAGCCATACAGGGAACTCCTACGAGCAGTACTTC	CASSHTGNSYEQYF
TRBV19	TRBD2	TRBJ2-3	few	TGTGCCAGTAGCAGCGGGGGCCTCACAGATACGCAGTATTTT	CASSSGGLTDTQYF
TRBV14	-	TRBJ2-1	many	TGTGCCAGCAGCCAAAAACTTCGTCATGAGCAGTTCTTC	CASSQKLRHEQFF
TRBV19	TRBD2	TRBJ2-3	few	TGTGCCAGTAGTTCGCAGCAAGCGGGGCGCACAGATACGCAGTATTTT	CASSSQQAGRTDTQYF
TRBV18	-	TRBJ1-2	few	TGTGCCAGCTCACCGCGACTGGGGCCTCAAGATAACTATGGCTACACCTTC	CASSPRLGPQDNYGYTF
TRBV5-4	-	TRBJ2-5	few	TGTGCCAGCAGCTCGCAAGAGACCCAGTACTTC	CASSSQETQYF
TRBV9	TRBD1	TRBJ2-3	few	TGTGCCAGCAGCCGTGAGGGGGCGAGCACAGATACGCAGTATTTT	CASSREGASTDTQYF
TRBV7-9	TRBD1	TRBJ1-5	-	TGTGCCAGCAGCCCAACAGGGGGCGAGGGTCAGCCCCAGCATTTT	CASSPTGGEGQPQHF
TRBV5-1	-	TRBJ2-2	-	TGCGCCAGCAGCTTCCGGGGAAACACCGGGGAGCTGTTTTTT	CASSFRGNTGELFF
TRBV25-1	-	TRBJ2-5	-	TGTGCCAGCAGTAAACAGGGTTCAGAGACCCAGTACTTC	CASSKQGSETQYF
TRBV7-9	-	TRBJ2-7	few	TGTGCCAGCAGCTCCCTACCAGGGGACCGCGAGCAGTACTTC	CASSSLPGDREQYF
TRBV5-1	-	TRBJ2-2	few	TGCGCCAGCAGCTTGCCGGCGTCAGGGCAAAACACCGGGGAGCTGTTTTTT	CASSLPASGQNTGELFF
TRBV5-1	-	TRBJ2-7	-	TGCGCCAGCAGCTTGGCTCTTGTCACAGGGAACTCCTACGAGCAGTACTTC	CASSLALVTGNSYEQYF
TRBV5-5	TRBD1	TRBJ1-2	-	TGTGCCAGCAGCTTGCCGGTACAGGGGAACCTCGGCTACACCTTC	CASSLPVQGNLGYTF
TRBV7-6	TRBD2	TRBJ2-5	-	TGTGCCAGCAGCTTAGCGCGGACTAGCGGATCTCAAGAGACCCAGTACTTC	CASSLARTSGSQETQYF
TRBV11-2	TRBD2	TRBJ2-7	-	TGTGCCAGCAGCTTAGATCCCGTGTGGGGGGGGTCTACCTACGAGCAGTACTTC	CASSLDPVWGGSTYEQYF
TRBV9	-	TRBJ2-7	few	TGTGCCAGCAGCGAGCGGGCGACCGCCTACGAGCAGTACTTC	CASSERATAYEQYF
TRBV7-8	TRBD1	TRBJ1-2	-	TGTGCCAGCAGCTCGGGACAGGGCAGACCCTATGGCTACACCTTC	CASSSGQGRPYGYTF
TRBV12-5	-	TRBJ2-7	few	TGTGCTAGTGGTTTGCTGCCCGGGGACGAGCAGTACTTC	CASGLLPGDEQYF
TRBV25-1	-	TRBJ2-2	-	TGTGCCAGCCAAAGAGACAGGCTCACCGGGGAGCTGTTTTTT	CASQRDRLTGELFF
TRBV7-2	TRBD2	TRBJ2-5	-	TGTGCCAGCAGCTTAGGAGCGGGGGGCGGGTGGGAGACCCAGTACTTC	CASSLGAGGGWETQYF
TRBV6-4	-	TRBJ1-2	few	TGTGCCAGCAGTGACTCGGGGGGTAACTATGGCTACACCTTC	CASSDSGGNYGYTF
TRBV5-1	-	TRBJ1-3	-	TGCGCCAGCAGCTTGCCGGAGCGGGGCTCTGGAAACACCATATATTTT	CASSLPERGSGNTIYF
TRBV4-3	TRBD1	TRBJ1-6	few	TGCGCCAGCAGCCAATTGACAGGGGACAATTCACCCCTCCACTTT	CASSQLTGDNSPLHF
TRBV2	-	TRBJ1-5	-	TGTGCCAGCAACCCCCTGGAGAATCAGCCCCAGCATTTT	CASNPLENQPQHF
TRBV7-8	TRBD1	TRBJ1-4	-	TGTGCCAGCAGCATGAGCAGGGGGATAGGTGAAAAACTGTTTTTT	CASSMSRGIGEKLFF
TRBV19	-	TRBJ1-2	few	TGTGCCAGTAGTACTACCGCAGGGAGGGACTATGGCTACACCTTC	CASSTTAGRDYGYTF
TRBV5-1	TRBD1	TRBJ2-1	few	TGCGCCAGCAGCCCGGGACAGGGGTATGAGCAGTTCTTC	CASSPGQGYEQFF
TRBV11-2	-	TRBJ1-1	few	TGTGCCAGCAGCCCGTTTGGCAGGGACACTGAAGCTTTCTTT	CASSPFGRDTEAFF
TRBV7-9	-	TRBJ2-7	-	TGTGCCAGCAGCCTGACAGGATTAATAAACTACGAGCAGTACTTC	CASSLTGLINYEQYF
TRBV9	-	TRBJ2-7	few	TGTGCCAGCAGCGTAGCGGAAGGACTCGAGCAGTACTTC	CASSVAEGLEQYF
TRBV2	TRBD2	TRBJ2-1	few	TGTGCCAGCGGAAGCGGGGGGTCCTACAATGAGCAGTTCTTC	CASGSGGSYNEQFF
TRBV5-6	TRBD1	TRBJ2-4	few	TGTGCCAGCAGCTGGACAGGGGTTGCCAAAAACATTCAGTACTTC	CASSWTGVAKNIQYF